Listed below are T cell receptor beta chains from one sample, sequenced in a study of T cells in Graves' hyperthyroidism and ophthalmopathy. Using its own MiXCR run on the multiplex PCR reads, TCRdb lists one record per CDR3 protein. The sample holds some 360,000 distinct CDR3 sequences, approximately 14% seen once. Sequencing was done on a sample of blood. All receptors come from a woman in her fifties or sixties with Graves' hyperthyroidism. The CDR3 runs from the conserved cysteine through the conserved F or W. D genes are given only for firm matches. Size tells how often a clone was seen (once, few, many) or the class of an expanded clone, and some rows leave it out.

D gene | J gene | clone size | V gene | CDR3 DNA | CDR3 protein
TRBD2 | TRBJ2-7 | few | TRBV6-5 | TGTGCCAGCAGCCCCGGGTCAGCGGGAGTCAACTCCTACGAGCAGTACTTC | CASSPGSAGVNSYEQYF
. | TRBJ1-5 | many | TRBV15 | TGTGCCACCAGCAGAGGAGATTATAGCAATCAGCCCCAGCATTTT | CATSRGDYSNQPQHF
. | TRBJ2-1 | many | TRBV5-1 | TGCGCCAGCAGCTGGGAGGGACAGTCATACAATGAGCAGTTCTTC | CASSWEGQSYNEQFF
TRBD2 | TRBJ2-2 | . | TRBV6-1 | TGTGCCAGCAGTTCCACCTCCGGGGGGGACGCGAACACCGGGGAGCTGTTTTTT | CASSSTSGGDANTGELFF
TRBD2 | TRBJ2-3 | many | TRBV20-1 | TGCAGTGCTGTAAGCTGGACTAGCGGAGATACGCAGTATTTT | CSAVSWTSGDTQYF
. | TRBJ2-3 | . | TRBV28 | TGTGCCAGCAGTTCCCCCGCAGGCCGGGGCACAGATACGCAGTATTTT | CASSSPAGRGTDTQYF
TRBD2 | TRBJ2-1 | many | TRBV28 | TGTGCCAGCAGTGATCCTTTAGCGGGAGGACCGCTCAATGAGCAGTTCTTC | CASSDPLAGGPLNEQFF
. | TRBJ2-5 | . | TRBV6-4 | TGTGCCAGCAGTGATTCCCCTCAAGAGACCCAGTACTTC | CASSDSPQETQYF
. | TRBJ1-6 | many | TRBV5-1 | TGCGCCAGCAGCTTGGTCGGTTCGGCCAATTCACCCCTCCACTTT | CASSLVGSANSPLHF
TRBD2 | TRBJ2-3 | few | TRBV20-1 | TGCAGTGCTAGAGATCGGGGTAGCGGGAGGCCAGATACGCAGTATTTT | CSARDRGSGRPDTQYF
. | TRBJ2-7 | many | TRBV2 | TGTGCCAGCAGATTCCGGCAGGGGATGTACGAGCAGTACTTC | CASRFRQGMYEQYF
. | TRBJ2-3 | few | TRBV19 | TGTGCCAGTAGTCCCCAATCTAGCACACTCACAGATACGCAGTATTTT | CASSPQSSTLTDTQYF
. | TRBJ2-7 | many | TRBV6-2/TRBV6-3 | TGTGCCAGCAGACGGGGGAACTACGAGCAGTACTTC | CASRRGNYEQYF
TRBD1 | TRBJ2-5 | few | TRBV5-1 | TGCGCCAGCAGGTCCGGGACAGGGGTACAAGAGACCCAGTACTTC | CASRSGTGVQETQYF
. | TRBJ2-2 | . | TRBV10-3 | TGTGCCATCAGTGCAGGGGTCGCCTCCGGGGAGCTGTTTTTT | CAISAGVASGELFF
. | TRBJ2-5 | many | TRBV7-7 | TGTGCTAGCAGCCGGGGCCCTCGAAGCGGGGAGACCCAGTACTTC | CASSRGPRSGETQYF
TRBD2 | TRBJ2-7 | . | TRBV19 | TGTGCCAGTAGTGCCCTACTAGCGGGCTCTCCCGAGCAGTACTTC | CASSALLAGSPEQYF
TRBD2 | TRBJ2-1 | . | TRBV7-2 | TGTGCCAGCAGCGTGTTGCTAGCGGGAGGGCCGACACGATATGAGCAGTTCTTC | CASSVLLAGGPTRYEQFF
TRBD1 | TRBJ2-3 | many | TRBV28 | TGTGCCAGCAGTCTCGACAGGGGAGGTACAGATACGCAGTATTTT | CASSLDRGGTDTQYF
TRBD2 | TRBJ2-7 | few | TRBV12-5 | TGTGCTAGTGTCCAAGGGCCGGGACTAGCGGTTTACGAGCAGTACTTC | CASVQGPGLAVYEQYF
. | TRBJ1-4 | few | TRBV6-2/TRBV6-3 | TGTGCCAGCAGTTTGCAGGACGCTAATGAAAAACTGTTTTTT | CASSLQDANEKLFF
. | TRBJ2-3 | . | TRBV5-6 | TGTGCCAGCAGCCACCGCGTAGAAGCAGATACGCAGTATTTT | CASSHRVEADTQYF
TRBD1 | TRBJ2-1 | few | TRBV7-2 | TGTGCCAGCAGCTCGACAGGGGGCCCTATCCATGAGCAGTTCTTC | CASSSTGGPIHEQFF
. | TRBJ2-1 | many | TRBV5-5 | TGTGCCAGCAGCTTGGGGACGGGGTACTACAATGAGCAGTTCTTC | CASSLGTGYYNEQFF
. | TRBJ2-5 | many | TRBV12-3/TRBV12-4 | TGTGCCAGCAGTTTTGGTTCAGGGGGGCAAGAGACCCAGTACTTC | CASSFGSGGQETQYF
. | TRBJ1-1 | few | TRBV30 | TGTGCCTGGAGTCGGGGCAGCTTGAACACTGAAGCTTTCTTT | CAWSRGSLNTEAFF
. | TRBJ1-1 | many | TRBV2 | TGTGCCAGCAGTGACGTACTGAACACTGAAGCTTTCTTT | CASSDVLNTEAFF
. | TRBJ2-7 | few | TRBV5-1 | TGCGCCAGCAGCCTTGGCGGGCAGGGAACCCACGAGCAGTACTTC | CASSLGGQGTHEQYF
TRBD1 | TRBJ1-2 | many | TRBV29-1 | TGCAGCGCCGGACAGGACCTTAACTATGGCTACACCTTC | CSAGQDLNYGYTF
TRBD2 | TRBJ2-5 | many | TRBV13 | TGTGCCAGCAGCTCAAATCCTAGCGGGAGAGAGACCCAGTACTTC | CASSSNPSGRETQYF
. | TRBJ2-3 | few | TRBV7-3 | TGTGCCAGCAGCTTAGATGTTGCGGACCCTGGGGATACGCAGTATTTT | CASSLDVADPGDTQYF
. | TRBJ2-5 | many | TRBV7-2 | TGTGCCAGCGGACGAGATAGGGCGACGAAAGAGACCCAGTACTTC | CASGRDRATKETQYF
. | TRBJ1-5 | . | TRBV7-3 | TGTGCCAGCAGCACAGGGAACACTAGCAATCAGCCCCAGCATTTT | CASSTGNTSNQPQHF
. | TRBJ2-5 | many | TRBV7-8 | TGTGCCAGCAGCCGCGACGGATTGGAGACCCAGTACTTC | CASSRDGLETQYF
TRBD2 | TRBJ2-1 | . | TRBV2 | TGTGCCAGCAGCCAAAGTAGCGGGAGGCGGGGTGAGCAGTTCTTC | CASSQSSGRRGEQFF
. | TRBJ1-2 | many | TRBV30 | TGTGCCTGGAGTGCCGGTTGGCGAGGCTACACCTTC | CAWSAGWRGYTF
. | TRBJ2-5 | . | TRBV6-1 | TGTGCCAGCAGCATAACAGGGATGGAGACCCAGTACTTC | CASSITGMETQYF
. | TRBJ1-6 | many | TRBV20-1 | TGCAGTGCTAGACCGGGGACCCCCCTCGCGGATTCACCCCTCCACTTT | CSARPGTPLADSPLHF
. | TRBJ2-2 | many | TRBV20-1 | TGCAGTGCTAGGGCAGCCACGGGCACCGGGGAGCTGTTTTTT | CSARAATGTGELFF